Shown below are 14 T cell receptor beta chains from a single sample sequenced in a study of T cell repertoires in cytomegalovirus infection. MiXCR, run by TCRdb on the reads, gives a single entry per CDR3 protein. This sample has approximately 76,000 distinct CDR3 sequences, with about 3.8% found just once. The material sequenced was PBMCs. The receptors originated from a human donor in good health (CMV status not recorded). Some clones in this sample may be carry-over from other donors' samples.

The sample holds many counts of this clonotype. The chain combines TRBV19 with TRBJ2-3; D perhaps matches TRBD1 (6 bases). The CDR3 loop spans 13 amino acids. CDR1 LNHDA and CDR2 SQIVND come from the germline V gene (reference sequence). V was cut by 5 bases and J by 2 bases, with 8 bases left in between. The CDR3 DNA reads TGTGCCAGTAGTCCAGGGGCCACAGATACGCAGTATTTT. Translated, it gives CASSPGATDTQYF.

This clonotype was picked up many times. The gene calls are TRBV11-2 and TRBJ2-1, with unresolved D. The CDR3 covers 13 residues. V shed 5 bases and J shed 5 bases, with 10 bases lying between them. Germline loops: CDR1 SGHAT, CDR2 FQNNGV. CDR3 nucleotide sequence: TGTGCCAGCAGCCCCACCCCCAACAATGAGCAGTTCTTC. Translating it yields CASSPTPNNEQFF. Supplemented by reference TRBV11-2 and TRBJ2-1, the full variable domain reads EAGVAQSPRYKIIEKRQSVAFWCNPISGHATLYWYQQILGQGPKLLIQFQNNGVVDDSQLPKDRFSAERLKGVDSTLKIQPAKLEDSAVYLCASSPTPNNEQFFGPGTRLTVL.

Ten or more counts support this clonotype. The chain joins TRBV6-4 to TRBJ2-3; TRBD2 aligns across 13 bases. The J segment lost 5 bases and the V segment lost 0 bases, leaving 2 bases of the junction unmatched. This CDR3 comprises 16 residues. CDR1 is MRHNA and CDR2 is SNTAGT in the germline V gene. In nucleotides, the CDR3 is TGTGCCAGCAGTGACTCGACTAGCGGGGGGTTAGATACGCAGTATTTT. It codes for CASSDSTSGGLDTQYF.

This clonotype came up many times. CDR3 amino acids: CSARAGARTDTQYF. The CDR3 region has the DNA TGCAGTGCTCGGGCGGGAGCGAGGACAGATACGCAGTATTTT. The chain uses TRBV20-1 and TRBJ2-3; 7 bases are a match to TRBD2. The trim removed 5 bases at V and 3 bases at J, leaving 8 bases unmatched. This CDR3 has 14 amino acids. CDR1 and CDR2 (germline): DFQATT, SNEGSKA (reference sequence).

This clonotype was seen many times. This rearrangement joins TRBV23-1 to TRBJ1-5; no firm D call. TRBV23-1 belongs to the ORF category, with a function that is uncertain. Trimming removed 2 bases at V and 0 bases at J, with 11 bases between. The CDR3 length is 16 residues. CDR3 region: CASSQARQPSNQPQHF. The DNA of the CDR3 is TGCGCCAGCAGTCAAGCGAGACAACCTAGCAATCAGCCCCAGCATTTT.

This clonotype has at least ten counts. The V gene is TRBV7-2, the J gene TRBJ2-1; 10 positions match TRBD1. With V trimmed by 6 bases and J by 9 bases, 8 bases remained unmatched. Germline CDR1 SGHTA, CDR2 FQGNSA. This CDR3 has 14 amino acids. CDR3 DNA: TGTGCCAGCAGACGGGACAGGGGCCCCCGTGAGCAGTTCTTC. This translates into CASRRDRGPREQFF.

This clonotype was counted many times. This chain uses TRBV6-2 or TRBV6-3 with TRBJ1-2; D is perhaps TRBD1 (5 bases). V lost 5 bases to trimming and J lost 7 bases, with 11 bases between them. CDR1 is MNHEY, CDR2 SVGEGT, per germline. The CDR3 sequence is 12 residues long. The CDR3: CASSHGTLGYTF. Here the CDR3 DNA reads TGTGCCAGCAGTCACGGGACCCTTGGCTACACCTTC.

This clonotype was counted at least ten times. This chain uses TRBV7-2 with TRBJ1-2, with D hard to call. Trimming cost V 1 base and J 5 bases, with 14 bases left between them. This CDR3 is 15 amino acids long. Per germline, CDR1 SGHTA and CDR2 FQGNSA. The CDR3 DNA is TGTGCCAGCAGCTTAGGCCCCGGGTCCTCGTATGGCTACACCTTC. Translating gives CASSLGPGSSYGYTF.

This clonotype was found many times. Written as DNA, the CDR3 is TGTGCCAGCAGCCGGGACAGGGAGTTTTACGGCGAGCAGTACTTC. Protein: CASSRDREFYGEQYF. The V call is TRBV7-2, the J call TRBJ2-7; 9 bases map to TRBD1. V shed 5 bases and J 6 bases; nucleotides not matched to a gene: 11. Germline V gives CDR1 SGHTA, CDR2 FQGNSA. The CDR3 totals 15 residues.

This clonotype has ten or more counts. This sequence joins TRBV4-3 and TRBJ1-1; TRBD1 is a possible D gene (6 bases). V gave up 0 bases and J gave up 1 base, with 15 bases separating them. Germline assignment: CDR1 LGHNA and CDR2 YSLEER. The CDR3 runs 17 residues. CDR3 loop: CASSQDFAGAGNTEAFF. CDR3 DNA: TGCGCCAGCAGCCAAGATTTCGCGGGGGCCGGGAACACTGAAGCTTTCTTT.

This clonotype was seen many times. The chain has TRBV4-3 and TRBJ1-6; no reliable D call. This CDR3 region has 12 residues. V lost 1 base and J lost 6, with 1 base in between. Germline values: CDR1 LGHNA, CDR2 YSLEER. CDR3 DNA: TGCGCCAGCAGCCAAGCTAATTCACCCCTCCACTTT. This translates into CASSQANSPLHF.

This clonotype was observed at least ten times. CDR3 sequence (DNA): TGTGCCAGCAGTGACCAGGGGGTTGCTCAGCCCCAGCATTTT. This sequence encodes CASSDQGVAQPQHF. The gene calls are TRBV25-1 and TRBJ1-5, with 7 positions matching TRBD1. The CDR3 sequence is 14 residues long. In germline, CDR1 is MGHDK, CDR2 SYGVNS. V lost 3 bases and J lost 6; bases outside the gene matches: 5.

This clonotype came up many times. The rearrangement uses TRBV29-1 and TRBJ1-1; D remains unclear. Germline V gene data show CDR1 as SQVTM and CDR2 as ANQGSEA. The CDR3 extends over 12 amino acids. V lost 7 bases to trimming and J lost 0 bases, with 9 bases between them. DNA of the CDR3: TGCAGCGATTGGAGGATGAACACTGAAGCTTTCTTT. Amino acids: CSDWRMNTEAFF.

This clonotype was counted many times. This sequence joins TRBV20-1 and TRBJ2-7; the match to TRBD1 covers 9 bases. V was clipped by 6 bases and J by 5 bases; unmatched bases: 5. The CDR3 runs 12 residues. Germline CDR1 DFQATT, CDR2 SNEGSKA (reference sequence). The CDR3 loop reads CSATGTGHEQYF. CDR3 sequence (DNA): TGCAGTGCAACCGGGACAGGGCACGAGCAGTACTTC.